This T cell receptor beta chain was retrieved from a study of T cells in localized non-small cell lung cancer. Study-wide results and caveats: Exceeding tumor, uninvolved adjacent lung had the highest T cell clonality. A median of about 52 clones ranked among the top 100 in tumor appeared in adjacent lung. Elevated blood T cell density was associated with longer overall survival.

Assay used: immunoSEQ multiplex PCR; TCRdb lists only in-frame clones, some missing. The data hold approximately 61,000 clones, with 86% observed a single time. CDR1 is SGDLS, CDR2 YYNGEE, per germline. Trimming cost V 2 bases and J 2 bases; bases outside gene matches: 4. The CDR3 is made up of 15 amino acids. Notes on this clone: Its antigen is still unknown.

Sequenced here: peripheral blood, sampled before any cancer treatment. This clonotype originated in a woman aged 40 to 75 with stage I lung adenocarcinoma. The chain is built from TRBV9 and TRBJ1-5; 7 nucleotides agree with TRBD1. The CDR3 loop reads CASSVTGAGNQPQHF. For the CDR3, the DNA is TGTGCCAGCAGCGTTACAGGGGCGGGCAATCAGCCCCAGCATTTT.